This T cell receptor beta chain was recovered during a study of PD-L1 blockade in urothelial cancer. Whole-study context: The patients first took atezolizumab in the mid-2010s, receiving 1,200 mg intravenously every 3 weeks. The patients had undergone anywhere from 0 to 3 prior chemotherapy regimens. At 6 weeks and at 3 weeks (second dose) after treatment start, blood was analyzed.

This clone was seen a single time. Spiking each PCR with synthetic TCR analog templates was performed. Sequencing used immunoSEQ multiplex PCR; TCRdb keeps in-frame clones, though not all of them. The repertoire holds 90,000 to 120,000 clones, with around 85% as singletons. V was pared by 5 bases and J by 5 bases, with 6 bases between. Per the germline V gene, CDR1 is SEHNR and CDR2 is FQNEAQ (reference sequence). The length of the CDR3 is 11 residues. J is TRBJ2-5 and V is TRBV7-9; D gene uncertain. This specimen was PBMCs, taken around atezolizumab (anti-PD-L1) treatment. The source of this sequence is a man aged 50-60 years with urothelial cancer. CDR3 region: CASSPRETQYF. DNA of the CDR3: TGTGCCAGCAGCCCTCGTGAGACCCAGTACTTC. Complete variable domain (other parts from reference TRBV7-9 and TRBJ2-5): DTGVSQNPRHKITKRGQNVTFRCDPISEHNRLYWYRQTLGQGPEFLTYFQNEAQLEKSRLLSDRFSAERPKGSFSTLEIQRTEQGDSAMYLCASSPRETQYFGPGTRLLVL.